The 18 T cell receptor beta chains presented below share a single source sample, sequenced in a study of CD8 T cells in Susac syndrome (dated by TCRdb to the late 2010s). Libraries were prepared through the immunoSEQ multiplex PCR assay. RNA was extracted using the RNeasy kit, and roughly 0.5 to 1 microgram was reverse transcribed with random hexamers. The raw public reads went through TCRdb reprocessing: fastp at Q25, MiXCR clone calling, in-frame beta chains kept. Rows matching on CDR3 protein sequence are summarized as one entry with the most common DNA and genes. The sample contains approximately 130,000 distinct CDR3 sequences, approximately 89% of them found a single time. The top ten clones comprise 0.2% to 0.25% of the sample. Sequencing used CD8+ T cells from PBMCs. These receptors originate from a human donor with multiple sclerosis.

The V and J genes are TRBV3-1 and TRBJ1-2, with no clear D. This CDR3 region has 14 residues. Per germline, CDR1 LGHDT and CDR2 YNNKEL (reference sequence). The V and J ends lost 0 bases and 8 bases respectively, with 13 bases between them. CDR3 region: CASSQDGGLGGYTF. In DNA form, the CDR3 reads TGTGCCAGCAGCCAAGATGGCGGCCTAGGAGGCTACACCTTC.

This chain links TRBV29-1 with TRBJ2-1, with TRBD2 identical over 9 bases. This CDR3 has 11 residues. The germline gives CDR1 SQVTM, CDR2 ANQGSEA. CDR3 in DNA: TGCGGGGGACTAGCTGACAATGAGCAGTTCTTC. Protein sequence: CGGLADNEQFF.

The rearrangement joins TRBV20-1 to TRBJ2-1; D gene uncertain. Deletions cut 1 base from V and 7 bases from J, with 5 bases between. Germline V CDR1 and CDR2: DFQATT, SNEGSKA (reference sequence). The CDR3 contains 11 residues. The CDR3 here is CSARGVNEQFF. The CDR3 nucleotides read TGCAGTGCTAGAGGGGTGAATGAGCAGTTCTTC.

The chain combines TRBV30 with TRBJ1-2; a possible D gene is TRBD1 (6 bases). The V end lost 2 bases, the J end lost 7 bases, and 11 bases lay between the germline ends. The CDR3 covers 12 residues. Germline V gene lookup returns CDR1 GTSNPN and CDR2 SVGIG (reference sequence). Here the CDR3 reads CAWSYGGAGYTF. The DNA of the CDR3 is TGTGCCTGGAGTTATGGGGGCGCTGGCTACACCTTC.

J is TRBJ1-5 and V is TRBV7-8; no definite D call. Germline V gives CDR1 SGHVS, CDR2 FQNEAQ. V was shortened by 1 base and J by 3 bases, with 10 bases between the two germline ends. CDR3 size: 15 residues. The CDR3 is CASSLVNVANQPQHF. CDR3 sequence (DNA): TGTGCCAGCAGCTTAGTTAACGTCGCCAATCAGCCCCAGCATTTT.

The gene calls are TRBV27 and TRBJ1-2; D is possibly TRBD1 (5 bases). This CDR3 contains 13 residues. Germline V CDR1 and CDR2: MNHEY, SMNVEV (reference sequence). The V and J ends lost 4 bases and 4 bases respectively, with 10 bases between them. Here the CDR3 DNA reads TGTGCCAGCAGTTGGGGGTCGTCCTATGGCTACACCTTC. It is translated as CASSWGSSYGYTF.

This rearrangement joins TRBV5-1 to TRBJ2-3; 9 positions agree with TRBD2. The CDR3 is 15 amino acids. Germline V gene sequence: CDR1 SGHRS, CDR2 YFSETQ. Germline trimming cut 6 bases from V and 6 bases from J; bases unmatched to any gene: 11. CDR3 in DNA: TGCGCCAGCACGTACCCCGCTAGCGGGGACGATACGCAGTATTTT. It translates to CASTYPASGDDTQYF.

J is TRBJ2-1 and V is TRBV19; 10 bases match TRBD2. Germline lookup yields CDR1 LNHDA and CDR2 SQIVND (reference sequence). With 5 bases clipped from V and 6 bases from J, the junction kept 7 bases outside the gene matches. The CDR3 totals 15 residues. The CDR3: CASSPEREGLNEQFF. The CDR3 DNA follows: TGTGCCAGTAGTCCCGAGCGGGAGGGCCTCAATGAGCAGTTCTTC. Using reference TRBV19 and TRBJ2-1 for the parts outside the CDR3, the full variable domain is DGGITQSPKYLFRKEGQNVTLSCEQNLNHDAMYWYRQDPGQGLRLIYYSQIVNDFQKGDIAEGYSVSREKKESFPLTVTSAQKNPTAFYLCASSPEREGLNEQFFGPGTRLTVL.

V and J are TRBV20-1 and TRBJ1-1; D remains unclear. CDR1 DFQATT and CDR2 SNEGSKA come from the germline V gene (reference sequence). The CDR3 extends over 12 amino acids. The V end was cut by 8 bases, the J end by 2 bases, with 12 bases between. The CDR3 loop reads CSSRAFNTEAFF. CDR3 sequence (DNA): TGCAGTTCCAGAGCTTTTAACACTGAAGCTTTCTTT.

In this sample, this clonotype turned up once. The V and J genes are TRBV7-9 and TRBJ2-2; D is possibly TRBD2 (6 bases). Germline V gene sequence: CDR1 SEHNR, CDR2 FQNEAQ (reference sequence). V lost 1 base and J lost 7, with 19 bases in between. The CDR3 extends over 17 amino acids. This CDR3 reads CASSLDPTGGTVGELFF. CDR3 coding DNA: TGTGCCAGCAGCTTAGACCCTACAGGAGGGACGGTCGGGGAGCTGTTTTTT.

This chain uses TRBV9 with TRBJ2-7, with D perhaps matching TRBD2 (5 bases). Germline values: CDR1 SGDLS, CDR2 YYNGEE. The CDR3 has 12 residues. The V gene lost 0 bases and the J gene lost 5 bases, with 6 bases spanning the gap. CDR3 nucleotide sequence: TGTGCCAGCAGCGTAGACGGGGACGAGCAGTACTTC. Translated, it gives CASSVDGDEQYF.

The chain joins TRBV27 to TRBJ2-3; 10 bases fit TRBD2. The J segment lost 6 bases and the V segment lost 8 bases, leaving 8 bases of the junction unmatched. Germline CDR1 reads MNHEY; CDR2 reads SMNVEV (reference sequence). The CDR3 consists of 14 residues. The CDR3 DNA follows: TGTGCCAGCGCTAGCGGGAGTCTAGGCGATACGCAGTATTTT. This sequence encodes CASASGSLGDTQYF.

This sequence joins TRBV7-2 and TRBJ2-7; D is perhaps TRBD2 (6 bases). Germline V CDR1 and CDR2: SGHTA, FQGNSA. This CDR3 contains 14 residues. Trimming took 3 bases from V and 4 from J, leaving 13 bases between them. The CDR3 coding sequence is TGTGCCAGCAGCTTTGAACGGGAGACGTACGAGCAGTACTTC. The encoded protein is CASSFERETYEQYF.

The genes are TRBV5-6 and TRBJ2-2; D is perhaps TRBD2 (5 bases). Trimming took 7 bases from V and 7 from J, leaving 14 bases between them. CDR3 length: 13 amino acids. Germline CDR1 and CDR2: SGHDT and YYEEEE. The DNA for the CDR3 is TGTGCCAGCGCCCTTATGGGGAGCGGGGAGCTGTTTTTT. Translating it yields CASALMGSGELFF.

CDR3 protein: CASSGDWGYEQYF. CDR3 in DNA: TGTGCCAGTAGTGGTGACTGGGGGTACGAGCAGTACTTC. The rearrangement uses TRBV19 and TRBJ2-7; D might be TRBD1 or TRBD2, each matching 5 bases. Germline CDR1 is LNHDA and CDR2 is SQIVND (reference sequence). The CDR3 runs 13 residues. V was pared by 5 bases and J by 4 bases, with 12 bases between.

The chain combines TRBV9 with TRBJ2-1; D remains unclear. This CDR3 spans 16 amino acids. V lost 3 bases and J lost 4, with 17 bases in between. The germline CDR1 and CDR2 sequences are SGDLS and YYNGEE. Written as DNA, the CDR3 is TGTGCCAGCAGCGAGTCCTTTGTTTCCCATTACAATGAGCAGTTCTTC. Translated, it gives CASSESFVSHYNEQFF.

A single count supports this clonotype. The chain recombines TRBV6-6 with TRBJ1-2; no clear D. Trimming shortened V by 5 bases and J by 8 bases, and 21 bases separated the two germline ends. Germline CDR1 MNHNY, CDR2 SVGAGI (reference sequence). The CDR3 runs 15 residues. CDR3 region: CASSPDQEPNRGYTF. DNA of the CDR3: TGTGCCAGCAGTCCGGACCAGGAGCCCAATCGGGGCTACACCTTC.

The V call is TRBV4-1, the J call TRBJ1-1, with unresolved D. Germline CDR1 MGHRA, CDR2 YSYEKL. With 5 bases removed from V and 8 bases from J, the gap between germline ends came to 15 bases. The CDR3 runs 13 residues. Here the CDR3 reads CASSFQTAWEAFF. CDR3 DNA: TGCGCCAGCAGCTTCCAGACGGCCTGGGAAGCTTTCTTT.